This T cell receptor (beta chain) comes out of a study of OX40 agonist ivuxolimab in advanced cancers. Study as a whole: It was permissible to have had prior anti-PD-1, anti-PD-L1 or anti-CTLA-4 therapy, and around 41% had some. General study points: With doses of 0.1 to 3.0 mg/kg, CD4+ and CD8+ blood T cells had undergone clonal expansion by week 6. Partly responding patients at 0.1-3.0 mg/kg showed some of the smallest clonal expansion.

Germline loops: CDR1 SGDLS, CDR2 YYNGEE. Trimming removed 0 bases at V and 0 bases at J, with 9 bases between. This CDR3 has 15 amino acids. The protocol was immunoSEQ multiplex PCR, while the TCRdb copy is restricted to in-frame clones and leaves out a portion. The profile shows some 30,000 clones, about 86% of them singletons. Remarks on this clone: Its target is unknown.

The sample was CD4+ or CD8+ T cells sorted from blood, taken in a trial of the OX40 agonist ivuxolimab. The origin of this receptor is an adult with an advanced solid tumor such as melanoma, head and neck, liver or kidney cancer. This rearrangement joins TRBV9 to TRBJ1-1; a possible D gene is TRBD1 (5 bases). The CDR3 is CASSVEGRMNTEAFF. The CDR3 bases are TGTGCCAGCAGCGTAGAGGGGCGGATGAACACTGAAGCTTTCTTT. Filled out from reference TRBV9 and TRBJ1-1, the complete variable domain reads DSGVTQTPKHLITATGQRVTLRCSPRSGDLSVYWYQQSLDQGLQFLIQYYNGEERAKGNILERFSAQQFPDLHSELNLSSLELGDSALYFCASSVEGRMNTEAFFGQGTRLTVV.